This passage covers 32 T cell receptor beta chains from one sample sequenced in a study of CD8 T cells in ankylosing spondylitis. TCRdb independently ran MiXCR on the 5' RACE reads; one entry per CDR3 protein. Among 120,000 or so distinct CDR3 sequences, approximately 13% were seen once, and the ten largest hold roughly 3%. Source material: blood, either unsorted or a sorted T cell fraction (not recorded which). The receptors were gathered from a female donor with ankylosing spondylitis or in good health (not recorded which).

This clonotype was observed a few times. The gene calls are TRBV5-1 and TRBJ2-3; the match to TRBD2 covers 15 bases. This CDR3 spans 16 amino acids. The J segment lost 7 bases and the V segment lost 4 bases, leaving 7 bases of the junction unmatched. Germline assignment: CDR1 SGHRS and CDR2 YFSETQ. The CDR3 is CASSGRTSGGANTQYF. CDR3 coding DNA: TGCGCCAGCAGCGGAAGGACTAGCGGGGGGGCAAATACGCAGTATTTT.

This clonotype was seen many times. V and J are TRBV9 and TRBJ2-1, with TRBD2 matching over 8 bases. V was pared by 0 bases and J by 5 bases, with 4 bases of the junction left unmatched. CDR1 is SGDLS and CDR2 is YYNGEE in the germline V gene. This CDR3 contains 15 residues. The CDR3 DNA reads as TGTGCCAGCAGCGTAGCGGGGGGGCCCCACAATGAGCAGTTCTTC. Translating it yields CASSVAGGPHNEQFF.

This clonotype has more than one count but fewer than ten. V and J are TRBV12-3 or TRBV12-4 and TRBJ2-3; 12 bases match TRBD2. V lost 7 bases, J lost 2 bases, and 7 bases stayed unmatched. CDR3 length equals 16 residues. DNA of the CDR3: TGTGCCAGCACTAGCGGGGGGGCAACCCCCACAGATACGCAGTATTTT. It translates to CASTSGGATPTDTQYF.

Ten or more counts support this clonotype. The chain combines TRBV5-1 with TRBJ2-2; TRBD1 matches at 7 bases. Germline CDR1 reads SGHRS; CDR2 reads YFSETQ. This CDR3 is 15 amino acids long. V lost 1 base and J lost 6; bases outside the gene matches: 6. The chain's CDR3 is CASSLSTGKAGELFF. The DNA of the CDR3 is TGCGCCAGCAGCTTGTCGACAGGGAAAGCCGGGGAGCTGTTTTTT.

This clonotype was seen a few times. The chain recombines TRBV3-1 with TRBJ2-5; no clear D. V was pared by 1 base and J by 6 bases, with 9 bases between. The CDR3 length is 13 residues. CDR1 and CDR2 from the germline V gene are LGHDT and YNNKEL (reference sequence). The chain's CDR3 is CASSQVGSKTQYF. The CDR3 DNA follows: TGTGCCAGCAGCCAAGTGGGATCGAAGACCCAGTACTTC.

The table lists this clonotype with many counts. The CDR3 coding sequence is TGTGCCAGCAGTTTAGGTCAGAAAAGTTCACCCCTCCACTTT. It yields the protein CASSLGQKSSPLHF. The chain links TRBV28 to TRBJ1-6; D gene ambiguous. CDR1 is MDHEN, CDR2 SYDVKM, per germline. Trimming took 2 bases from V and 9 from J, leaving 11 bases between them. The CDR3 spans 14 residues.

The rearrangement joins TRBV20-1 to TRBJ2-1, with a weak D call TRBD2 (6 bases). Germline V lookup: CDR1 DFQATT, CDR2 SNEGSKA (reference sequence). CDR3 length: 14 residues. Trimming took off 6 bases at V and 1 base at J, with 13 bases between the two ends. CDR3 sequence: CSAPLAGSYNEQFF. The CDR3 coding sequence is TGCAGTGCCCCCCTCGCGGGGTCCTACAATGAGCAGTTCTTC.

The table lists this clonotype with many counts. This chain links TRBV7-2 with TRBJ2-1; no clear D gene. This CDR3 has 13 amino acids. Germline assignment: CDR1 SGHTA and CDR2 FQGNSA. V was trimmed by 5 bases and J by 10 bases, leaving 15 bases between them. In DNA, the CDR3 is TGTGCCAGCAGCCTCGAACCCGATAGGGAGCAGTTCTTC. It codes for CASSLEPDREQFF. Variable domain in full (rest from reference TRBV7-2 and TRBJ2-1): GAGVSQSPSNKVTEKGKDVELRCDPISGHTALYWYRQSLGQGLEFLIYFQGNSAPDKSGLPSDRFSAERTGGSVSTLTIQRTQQEDSAVYLCASSLEPDREQFFGPGTRLTVL.

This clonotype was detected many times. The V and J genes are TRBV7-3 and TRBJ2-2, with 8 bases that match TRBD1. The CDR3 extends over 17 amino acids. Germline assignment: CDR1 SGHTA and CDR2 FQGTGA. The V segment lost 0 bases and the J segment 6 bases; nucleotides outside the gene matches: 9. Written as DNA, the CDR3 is TGTGCCAGCAGCTTAACCGGACGGAGACAGGGGTCCGGGGAGCTGTTTTTT. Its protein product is CASSLTGRRQGSGELFF. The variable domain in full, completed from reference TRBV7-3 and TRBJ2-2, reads GAGVSQTPSNKVTEKGKYVELRCDPISGHTALYWYRQSLGQGPEFLIYFQGTGAADDSGLPNDRFFAVRPEGSVSTLKIQRTERGDSAVYLCASSLTGRRQGSGELFFGEGSRLTVL.

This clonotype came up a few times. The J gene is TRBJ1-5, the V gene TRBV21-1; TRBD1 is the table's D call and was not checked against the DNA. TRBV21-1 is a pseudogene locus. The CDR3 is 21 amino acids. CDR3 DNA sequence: TGTGCCAGCAGCAAAACCTCCGGGACAGATATAAAGTATTATAGCAATCAGCCCCAGCATTTT. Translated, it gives CASSKTSGTDIKYYSNQPQHF.

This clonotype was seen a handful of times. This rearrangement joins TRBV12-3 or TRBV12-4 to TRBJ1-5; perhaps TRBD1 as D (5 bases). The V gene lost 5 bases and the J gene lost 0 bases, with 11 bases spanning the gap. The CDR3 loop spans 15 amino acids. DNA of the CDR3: TGTGCCAGCAGTCTAGGGGATTTTAGCAATCAGCCCCAGCATTTT. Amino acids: CASSLGDFSNQPQHF.

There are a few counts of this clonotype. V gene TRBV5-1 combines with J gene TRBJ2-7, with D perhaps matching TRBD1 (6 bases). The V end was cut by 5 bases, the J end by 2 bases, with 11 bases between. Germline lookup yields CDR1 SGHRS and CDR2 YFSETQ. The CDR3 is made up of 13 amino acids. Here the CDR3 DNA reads TGCGCCAGCAGTATAGGGGGACCCTACGAGCAGTACTTC. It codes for CASSIGGPYEQYF.

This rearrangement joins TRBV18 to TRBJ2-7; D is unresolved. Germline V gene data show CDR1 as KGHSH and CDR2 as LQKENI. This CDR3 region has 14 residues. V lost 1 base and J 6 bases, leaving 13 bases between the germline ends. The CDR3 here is CASSPQADRSEQYF. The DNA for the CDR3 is TGTGCCAGCTCACCACAGGCGGATCGGTCCGAGCAGTACTTC.

CDR3 bases: TGTGCCAGCAGCTTGCTGGGACAGGGACCCGGGGAGCTGTTTTTT. Encoded protein: CASSLLGQGPGELFF. The chain uses TRBV6-1 and TRBJ2-2, with 9 bases lining up with TRBD1. The CDR3 totals 15 residues. Germline values: CDR1 MNHNS, CDR2 SASEGT. The V gene end was trimmed by 6 bases and the J gene end by 6 bases; junction bases not matched to a gene: 8.

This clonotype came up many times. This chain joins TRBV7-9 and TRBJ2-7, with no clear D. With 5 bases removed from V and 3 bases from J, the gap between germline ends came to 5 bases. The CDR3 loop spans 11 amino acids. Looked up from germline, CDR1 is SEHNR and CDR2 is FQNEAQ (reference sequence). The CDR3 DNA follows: TGTGCCAGCAGCCAGCTCTACGAGCAGTACTTC. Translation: CASSQLYEQYF.

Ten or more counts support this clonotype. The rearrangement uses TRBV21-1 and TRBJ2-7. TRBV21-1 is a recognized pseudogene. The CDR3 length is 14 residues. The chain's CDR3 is CASSKVRASYEQYF. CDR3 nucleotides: TGTGCCAGCAGCAAAGTCCGAGCAAGCTACGAGCAGTACTTC.

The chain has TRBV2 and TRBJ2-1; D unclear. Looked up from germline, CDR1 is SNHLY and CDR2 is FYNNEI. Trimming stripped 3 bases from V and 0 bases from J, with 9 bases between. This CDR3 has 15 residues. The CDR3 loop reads CASSDWETSYNEQFF. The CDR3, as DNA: TGTGCCAGCAGTGATTGGGAAACCTCCTACAATGAGCAGTTCTTC.

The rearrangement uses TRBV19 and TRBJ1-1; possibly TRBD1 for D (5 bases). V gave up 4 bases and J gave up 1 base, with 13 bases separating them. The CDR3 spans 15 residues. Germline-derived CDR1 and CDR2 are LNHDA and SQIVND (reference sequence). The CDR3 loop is CASSTETAWNTEAFF. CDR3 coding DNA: TGTGCCAGTAGTACCGAGACAGCCTGGAACACTGAAGCTTTCTTT.

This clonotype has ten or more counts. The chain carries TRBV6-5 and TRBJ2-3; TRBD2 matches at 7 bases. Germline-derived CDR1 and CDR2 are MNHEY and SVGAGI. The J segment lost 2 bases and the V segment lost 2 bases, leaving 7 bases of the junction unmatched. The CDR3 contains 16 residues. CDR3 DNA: TGTGCCAGCAGTTACGGGAGGGTAGAGTTCACAGATACGCAGTATTTT. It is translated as CASSYGRVEFTDTQYF.

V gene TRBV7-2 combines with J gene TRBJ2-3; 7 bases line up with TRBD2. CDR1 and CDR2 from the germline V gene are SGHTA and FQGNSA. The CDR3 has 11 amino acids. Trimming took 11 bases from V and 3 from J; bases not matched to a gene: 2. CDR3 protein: CAAGVTDTQYF. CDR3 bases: TGTGCCGCGGGGGTTACAGATACGCAGTATTTT.

The CDR3 DNA is TGCAGTGCCTTAGGGGGACAGGGGGCCTATGAGCAGTTCTTC. Translation gives CSALGGQGAYEQFF. The rearrangement uses TRBV20-1 and TRBJ2-1; 12 bases are shared with TRBD1. CDR1 is DFQATT, CDR2 SNEGSKA, per germline (reference sequence). V dropped 6 bases and J dropped 8; count of bases not matched to a gene: 8. The CDR3 runs 14 residues.

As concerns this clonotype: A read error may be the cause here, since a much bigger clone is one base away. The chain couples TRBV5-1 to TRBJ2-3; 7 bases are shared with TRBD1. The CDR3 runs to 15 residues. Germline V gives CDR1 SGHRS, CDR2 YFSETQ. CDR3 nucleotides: TGCGCCGGCAGCAGGCAGGGGGTATTTACAGATACGCAGTATTTT. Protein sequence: CAGSRQGVFTDTQYF.

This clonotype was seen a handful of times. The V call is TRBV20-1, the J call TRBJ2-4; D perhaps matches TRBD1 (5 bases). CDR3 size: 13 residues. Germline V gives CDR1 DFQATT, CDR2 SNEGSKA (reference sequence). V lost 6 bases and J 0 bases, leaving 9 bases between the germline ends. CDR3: CSASGRAKNIQYF. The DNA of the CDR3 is TGCAGTGCATCAGGGCGAGCCAAAAACATTCAGTACTTC.

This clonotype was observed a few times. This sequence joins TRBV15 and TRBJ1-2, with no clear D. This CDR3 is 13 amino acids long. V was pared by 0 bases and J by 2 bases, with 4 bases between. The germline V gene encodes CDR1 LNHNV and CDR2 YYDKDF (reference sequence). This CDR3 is CATSRDQNYGYTF. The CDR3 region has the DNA TGTGCCACCAGCAGAGATCAAAACTATGGCTACACCTTC.

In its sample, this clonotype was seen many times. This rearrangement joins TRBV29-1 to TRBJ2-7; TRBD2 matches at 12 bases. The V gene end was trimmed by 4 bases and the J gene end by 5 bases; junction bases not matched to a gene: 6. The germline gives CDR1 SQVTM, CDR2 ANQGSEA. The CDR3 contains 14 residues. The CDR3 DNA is TGCAGCGTTGGGGTTGGACTAGCGGGAAACGAGCAGTACTTC. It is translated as CSVGVGLAGNEQYF.

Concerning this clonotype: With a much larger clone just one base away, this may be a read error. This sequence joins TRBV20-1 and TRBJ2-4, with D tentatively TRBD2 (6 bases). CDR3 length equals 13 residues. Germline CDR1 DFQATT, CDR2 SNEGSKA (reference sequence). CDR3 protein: CSARDLGGNSQYF. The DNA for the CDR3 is TGCAGTGCTAGAGATTTGGGCGGGAACAGTCAGTACTTC.

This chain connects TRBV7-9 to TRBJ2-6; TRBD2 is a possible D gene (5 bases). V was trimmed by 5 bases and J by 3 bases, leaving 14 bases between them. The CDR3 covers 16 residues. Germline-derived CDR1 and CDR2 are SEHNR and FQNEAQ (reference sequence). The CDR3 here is CASSPSFGVGANVLTF. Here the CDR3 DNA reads TGTGCCAGCAGCCCTAGTTTCGGGGTTGGGGCCAACGTCCTGACTTTC.

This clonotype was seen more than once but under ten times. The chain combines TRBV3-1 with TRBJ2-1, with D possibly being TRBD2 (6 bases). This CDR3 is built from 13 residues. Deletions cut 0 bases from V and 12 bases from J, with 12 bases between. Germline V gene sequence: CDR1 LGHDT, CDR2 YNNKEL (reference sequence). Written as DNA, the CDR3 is TGTGCCAGCAGCCAAGAAGGAGGGGCTTGGCAGTTCTTC. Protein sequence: CASSQEGGAWQFF.

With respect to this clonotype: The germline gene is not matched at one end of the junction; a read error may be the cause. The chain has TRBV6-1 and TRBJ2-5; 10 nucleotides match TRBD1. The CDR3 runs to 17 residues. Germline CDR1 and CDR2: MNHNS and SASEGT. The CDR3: CASSSQPGQGFMETQHF. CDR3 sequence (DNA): TGTGCCAGCAGCTCCCAGCCGGGACAGGGGTTTATGGAGACCCAGCACTTC.

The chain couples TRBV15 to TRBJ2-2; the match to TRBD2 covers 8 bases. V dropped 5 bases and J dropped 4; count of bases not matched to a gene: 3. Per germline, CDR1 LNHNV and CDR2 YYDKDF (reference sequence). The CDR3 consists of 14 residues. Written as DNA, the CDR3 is TGTGCCACCAGCCCCGGGGGGGGCACCGGGGAGCTGTTTTTT. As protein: CATSPGGGTGELFF.

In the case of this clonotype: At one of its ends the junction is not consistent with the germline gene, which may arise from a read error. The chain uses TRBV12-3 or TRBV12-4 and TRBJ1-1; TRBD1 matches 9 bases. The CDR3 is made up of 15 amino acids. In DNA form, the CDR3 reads TGTGCCAGCACCCTACGGACAGGGGAGGGATCTGAAGCTCTCTTT. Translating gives CASTLRTGEGSEALF.

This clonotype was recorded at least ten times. The CDR3 nucleotides read TGCAGTGCTAGTGGGACAGGGTTAGATGAGCAGTTCTTC. This sequence encodes CSASGTGLDEQFF. V usage is TRBV20-1 and J usage is TRBJ2-1, with TRBD1 identical over 9 bases. The V gene end was trimmed by 3 bases and the J gene end by 8 bases; junction bases not matched to a gene: 5. CDR3 size: 13 residues. Per the germline V gene, CDR1 is DFQATT and CDR2 is SNEGSKA (reference sequence).